This T cell receptor (beta chain) was sequenced in a study of blood T cells in healthy people across ages. Study-wide findings and caveats: Long-lived and aged donors differed, with more naive CD4+ cells and higher diversity in the long-lived. Age brought a roughly linear fall in TCR beta diversity measured per million T cells.

PCR was performed a second time for about 7 to 12 cycles using a sample-barcoded 5' primer and a J-beta primer mix. A template-switch adaptor that had 12 random nucleotides put a tag on each cDNA molecule. TCRdb re-called the 5' RACE reads with MiXCR, one entry per CDR3 protein. The sample has a few hundred thousand distinct CDR3 sequences, about 29% seen once. As concerns this clonotype: Its antigen is not identified.

The CDR3 totals 13 residues. The germline gives CDR1 LNHNV, CDR2 YYDKDF (reference sequence). Trimming cost V 5 bases and J 0 bases, with 7 bases left between them. These records were also assigned to another study, of T cells of mothers and their children.

This chain connects TRBV15 to TRBJ2-5; possibly TRBD2 for D (6 bases). The sequence was obtained from a boy between 2 and 15 years old in good health. The sequenced sample consisted of blood. In DNA form, the CDR3 reads TGTGCCACCAGCGGGGGGTACCAAGAGACCCAGTACTTC. Protein sequence: CATSGGYQETQYF.